Listed here are 5 T cell receptor beta chains from one sample, sequenced in a study of blood T cell repertoires in COVID-19. Sequencing used immunoSEQ multiplex PCR; TCRdb keeps in-frame clones, though not all of them. This table holds approximately 240,000 clones, under 90% found once. Sequencing was done on a sample of peripheral blood. All receptors come from a woman of 80 years or more with active or convalescent COVID-19.

CDR3 loop: CASTLLGANNSPLHF. Here the CDR3 DNA reads TGTGCCAGCACCCTGCTGGGGGCCAATAATTCACCCCTCCACTTT. The chain has TRBV28 and TRBJ1-6, with a tentative D call TRBD1 (6 bases). Germline V gene sequence: CDR1 MDHEN, CDR2 SYDVKM. The ends were cut back, 7 bases at V and 5 bases at J, with 15 bases in the middle. The CDR3 is made up of 15 amino acids.

The chain joins TRBV30 to TRBJ1-4, with D perhaps TRBD1 (6 bases). CDR1 is GTSNPN and CDR2 is SVGIG in the germline V gene (reference sequence). The V and J ends lost 7 bases and 5 bases respectively, with 14 bases between them. The CDR3 sequence is 13 residues long. This CDR3 reads CALSGGGNEKLFF. CDR3 DNA sequence: TGTGCCTTGTCTGGGGGCGGCAATGAAAAACTGTTTTTT.

This clone appeared once. The chain combines TRBV5-1 with TRBJ2-6, with D maybe TRBD2 (6 bases). CDR1 is SGHRS, CDR2 YFSETQ, per germline. The length of the CDR3 is 17 residues. With 4 bases removed from V and 0 bases from J, the gap between germline ends came to 14 bases. The CDR3 sequence is CASSPTSSSSGANVLTF. CDR3 in DNA: TGCGCCAGCAGCCCTACTAGCTCGAGCTCTGGGGCCAACGTCCTGACTTTC.

The V and J genes are TRBV30 and TRBJ2-5; 15 positions agree with TRBD2. Germline loops: CDR1 GTSNPN, CDR2 SVGIG (reference sequence). The CDR3 is made up of 16 amino acids. V gave up 2 bases and J gave up 1 base; unmatched junction bases: 2. DNA of the CDR3: TGTGCCTGGAGTCCGGGACTAGCGGGAGGCCAAGAGACCCAGTACTTC. This encodes CAWSPGLAGGQETQYF.

The chain links TRBV7-6 to TRBJ2-3; 14 bases align to TRBD2. Germline V lookup: CDR1 SGHVS, CDR2 FNYEAQ. Unmatched junction bases numbered 8, after V lost 5 bases and J lost 4 bases. This CDR3 has 17 residues. In nucleotides, the CDR3 is TGTGCCAGCAGCCCACGGACTAGCGGGGGGCTACCAGATACGCAGTATTTT. Residues: CASSPRTSGGLPDTQYF.